The 16 T cell receptor beta chains given below trace back to one sample, sequenced in a study of Tregs in tolerant kidney transplant recipients. Profiling relied on immunoSEQ multiplex PCR, and the TCRdb table lists in-frame clones only, not all of them. The sample has 25,000 or so clones, and its top ten clones hold about 4%. The nonmyeloablative bone marrow transplants came from related graft donors, with transient mixed chimerism. This sample comprised CD4+ T cells from blood (PBMCs), obtained 6 months after the transplant. These receptors originate from a human patient who received a combined kidney and bone marrow transplant. Some T cells may trace back to the graft donor.

In regard to this clone: The observed sequence ends 3 residues before the CDR3 terminus, with the missing tail filled in from the germline J gene. This chain connects TRBV2 to TRBJ2-5; 13 bases fit TRBD2. CDR1 SNHLY and CDR2 FYNNEI come from the germline V gene. V was pared by 6 bases and J by 4 bases, with 2 bases of the junction left unmatched. The CDR3 spans 14 residues. This CDR3 is CASRGLAGVETQYF. CDR3 bases read: TGTGCCAGCAGAGGACTAGCGGGGGTAGAGACC.

A note on this clone: The read falls 3 residues short of the CDR3 end, and the missing part is taken from the germline J gene. The rearrangement links TRBV19 to TRBJ2-1, with TRBD2 identical over 11 bases. This CDR3 is built from 18 residues. The J segment lost 4 bases and the V segment lost 4 bases, leaving 12 bases of the junction unmatched. The germline CDR1 and CDR2 sequences are LNHDA and SQIVND (reference sequence). The covered CDR3 bases are TGTGCCAGTAGTACCCCGTTTAAGACTAGCGGGAAATACAATGAG. This gives the protein CASSTPFKTSGKYNE. The whole CDR3 reads CASSTPFKTSGKYNEQFF.

Notes on this clone: The read ends 3 residues early relative to the CDR3; the germline J gene fills the gap. J is TRBJ2-6 and V is TRBV18; the match to TRBD2 covers 13 bases. V was clipped by 5 bases and J by 3 bases; unmatched bases: 10. CDR1 and CDR2 (germline): KGHSH, LQKENI. CDR3 size: 19 residues. Here the CDR3 reads CASSTTPGLAGIGANVLTF. The part of the CDR3 DNA that was read is TGTGCCAGCTCAACTACGCCGGGACTAGCGGGAATTGGGGCCAACGTC.

CDR3 protein: CASSSQGQSTDTQYF. CDR3 DNA, as far as it was read: TGCGCCAGCAGCTCCCAGGGCCAGAGTACAGATACG. The rearrangement links TRBV5-1 to TRBJ2-3; D is perhaps TRBD1 (5 bases). The read terminates 3 residues ahead of where the CDR3 ends, so the germline J gene completes it. The CDR3 contains 15 residues. Trimming pared 3 bases from V and 3 bases from J, leaving 14 bases between. Germline CDR1 is SGHRS and CDR2 is YFSETQ. Combining the CDR3 with reference TRBV5-1 and TRBJ2-3 gives the whole variable domain KAGVTQTPRYLIKTRGQQVTLSCSPISGHRSVSWYQQTPGQGLQFLFEYFSETQRNKGNFPGRFSGRQFSNSRSEMNVSTLELGDSALYLCASSSQGQSTDTQYFGPGTRLTVL.

As to this clone: The read halts 3 residues ahead of the CDR3 end, with the missing end drawn from the germline J gene. V gene TRBV5-4 combines with J gene TRBJ1-6; D is ambiguous. Germline V gene sequence: CDR1 SGHNT, CDR2 YYREEE (reference sequence). The CDR3 is 15 amino acids. V was clipped by 4 bases and J by 9 bases, with 17 bases between them. Incomplete CDR3 DNA: TGTGCCAGCAGCCGCCGCGAGGGCGCGGGTTCACCC. Translating gives CASSRREGAGSP. Given in full, the CDR3 is CASSRREGAGSPLHF.

For this clone: The CDR3 end is not reached by the read, which stops 3 residues before it; the germline J gene fills it in. This chain uses TRBV7-9 with TRBJ2-7; 7 bases map to TRBD2. Per the germline V gene, CDR1 is SEHNR and CDR2 is FQNEAQ (reference sequence). V was pared by 2 bases and J by 6 bases, with 7 bases of the junction left unmatched. The CDR3 spans 14 residues. Partial CDR3 DNA: TGTGCCAGCAGCTTAACGCGCGGGAGCGCCGAG. Translating gives CASSLTRGSAE. The full CDR3 protein is CASSLTRGSAEQYF.

This clone registers medium-sized by frequency. Read coverage stops 3 residues before the CDR3 terminus; the germline J gene supplies the remainder. The chain has TRBV11-3 and TRBJ2-1; 8 bases are a match to TRBD2. J lost 8 bases, V lost 6 bases, and 12 bases had no gene match. CDR1 and CDR2 (germline): SGHNT, YENEEA. The CDR3 spans 15 residues. The covered CDR3 bases are TGTGCCAGCAGTCGTGGACTAGCTACCTTAGATGAG. Its protein product is CASSRGLATLDE. The CDR3 in full is CASSRGLATLDEQFF.

On this clone itself: With the read ending 3 residues before the CDR3 end, the germline J gene is used to fill in that end. The gene calls are TRBV2 and TRBJ2-3; 8 positions agree with TRBD1. The CDR3 is 15 residues long. CDR1 SNHLY and CDR2 FYNNEI come from the germline V gene. V was clipped by 5 bases and J by 0 bases; unmatched bases: 4. The CDR3 is CASSLTGASTDTQYF. Incomplete CDR3 DNA: TGTGCCAGCAGTCTGACAGGGGCTAGCACAGATACG.

Comment on this clone: From the germline J gene comes the end of the CDR3, since the read stops 3 residues before it. The chain links TRBV19 to TRBJ2-1; 11 nucleotides match TRBD1. CDR1 and CDR2 (germline): LNHDA, SQIVND (reference sequence). The CDR3 contains 16 residues. V lost 6 bases, J lost 0 bases, and 4 bases stayed unmatched. CDR3 sequence: CASRDRGRSSYNEQFF. The sequenced CDR3 bases are TGTGCCAGTAGGGACAGGGGGCGGAGCTCCTACAATGAG.

As for this clone: From the germline J gene comes the end of the CDR3, since the read stops 3 residues before it. The chain joins TRBV5-1 to TRBJ1-6; the D is unclear. The CDR3 runs to 16 residues. The germline gives CDR1 SGHRS, CDR2 YFSETQ. The ends were cut back, 0 bases at V and 8 bases at J, with 15 bases in the middle. CDR3 DNA (partial): TGCGCCAGCAGCTTGGGCAAGGGCCTGAAGTATTCACCC. This encodes CASSLGKGLKYSP. The whole CDR3 protein reads CASSLGKGLKYSPLHF. Filled out from reference TRBV5-1 and TRBJ1-6, the complete variable domain reads KAGVTQTPRYLIKTRGQQVTLSCSPISGHRSVSWYQQTPGQGLQFLFEYFSETQRNKGNFPGRFSGRQFSNSRSEMNVSTLELGDSALYLCASSLGKGLKYSPLHFGNGTRLTVT.

A remark on this clone: The read ends 3 residues early relative to the CDR3; the germline J gene fills the gap. The rearrangement uses TRBV6-4 and TRBJ2-3; 10 nucleotides match TRBD1. The CDR3 totals 13 residues. Losses at the gene ends were 5 bases for V and 6 bases for J; bases not matched to a gene: 2. Germline assignment: CDR1 MRHNA and CDR2 SNTAGT. The CDR3 reads CASSLGQGDTQYF. The part of the CDR3 DNA that was read is TGTGCCAGCAGTCTGGGACAGGGGGATACG.

The sequenced part of the CDR3 DNA is TGCGCCAGCAGCCTCACCGGGACTAGCGGAGTCAATGAG. It translates to CASSLTGTSGVNE. The CDR3 as a whole reads CASSLTGTSGVNEQFF. J is TRBJ2-1 and V is TRBV4-1; 11 bases are a match to TRBD2. The read halts 3 residues ahead of the CDR3 end, with the missing end drawn from the germline J gene. The CDR3 extends over 16 amino acids. The junction had 8 bases not matched to a gene; V was cut back by 4 bases and J by 6 bases. The germline V gene has CDR1 MGHRA and CDR2 YSYEKL.

Remarks on this clone: Read sequence stops 3 residues before the CDR3 end, and the germline J gene provides the missing end. The chain joins TRBV10-3 to TRBJ2-7; 11 nucleotides line up with TRBD2. The germline gives CDR1 ENHRY, CDR2 SYGVKD. With V trimmed by 9 bases and J by 0 bases, 4 bases remained unmatched. The CDR3 loop spans 14 amino acids. The sequenced CDR3 bases are TGTGCCATTATAGCGGGAGGGGGCTCCTACGAG. The encoded protein is CAIIAGGGSYE. The complete CDR3 reads CAIIAGGGSYEQYF.

Points on this clone: The CDR3 end falls 3 residues outside the read, so it is completed with the germline J gene. V gene TRBV7-6 combines with J gene TRBJ2-1, with 7 bases that match TRBD1. The CDR3 has 14 residues. The germline V gene has CDR1 SGHVS and CDR2 FNYEAQ. J lost 0 bases, V lost 4 bases, and 0 bases had no gene match. CDR3 sequence: CASSSGGSYNEQFF. CDR3 DNA (partial): TGTGCCAGCAGCTCAGGGGGCTCCTACAATGAG.

In the case of this clone: The read ends 3 residues before the CDR3 terminus; that terminus is restored from the germline J gene. The chain is built from TRBV6-2 or TRBV6-3 and TRBJ2-2; 7 nucleotides match TRBD1. This CDR3 has 13 amino acids. Per germline, CDR1 MNHEY and CDR2 SVGEGT. J gave up 3 bases and V 6 bases, and 1 base lay outside the gene matches. The part of the CDR3 DNA that was read is TGTGCCAGCAGACAGGGGTACACCGGGGAG. Translated, it gives CASRQGYTGE. The whole CDR3 reads CASRQGYTGELFF.

Notes on this clone: The DNA ends 3 residues before the CDR3 does, and the rest of the CDR3 is filled in from the germline J gene. The genes are TRBV20-1 and TRBJ2-1, with a tentative D call TRBD2 (6 bases). Germline CDR1 DFQATT, CDR2 SNEGSKA (reference sequence). Trimming removed 3 bases from V and 1 base from J, with 13 bases in between. CDR3 length: 15 residues. CDR3: CSAREERVSYNEQFF. CDR3 bases read: TGCAGTGCTAGGGAAGAGCGGGTATCCTACAATGAG.